The rows below give T cell receptor beta chains drawn from one sample of a study of shared clonotypes between healthy human individuals. Sequencing was performed with immunoSEQ multiplex PCR; in TCRdb, only in-frame clones are kept and a portion is missing. The sample carries around 1.9 million clones, about 93% recorded once. What was sequenced was naive CD8+ T cells from PBMCs. Every receptor here comes from a man aged 18 to 29 in good health. Some clones in this sample may be carry-over from other donors' samples. Both conserved end residues are part of each CDR3. D genes are given only for firm matches. Only some rows state a clone size, as once, few, many or a class for expanded clones.

D gene	clone size	V gene	J gene	CDR3 protein	CDR3 DNA
NA	few	TRBV13	TRBJ1-4	CASSLEGREGNEKLFF	TGTGCCAGCAGCTTAGAGGGACGTGAGGGTAATGAAAAACTGTTTTTT
NA	few	TRBV27	TRBJ1-2	CASSAFRDNYGYTF	TGTGCCAGCAGTGCCTTCAGGGATAACTATGGCTACACCTTC
TRBD1	NA	TRBV27	TRBJ2-7	CASSWTGSLYEQYF	TGTGCCAGCAGTTGGACAGGGTCCCTCTACGAGCAGTACTTC
NA	NA	TRBV27	TRBJ2-7	CASSFWGTGSEQYF	TGTGCCAGCAGTTTTTGGGGGACGGGGTCCGAGCAGTACTTC
TRBD2	NA	TRBV11-2	TRBJ2-7	CASSLRGLAAFYEQYF	TGTGCCAGCAGCTTACGGGGACTAGCAGCTTTCTACGAGCAGTACTTC
NA	NA	TRBV29-1	TRBJ2-3	CSVAKSTRQGSTDTQYF	TGCAGCGTCGCGAAGTCCACCAGACAAGGTAGCACAGATACGCAGTATTTT
NA	NA	TRBV9	TRBJ1-5	CASSVESGGDSNQPQHF	TGTGCCAGCAGCGTAGAATCGGGAGGGGATAGCAATCAGCCCCAGCATTTT
TRBD1	NA	TRBV28	TRBJ1-5	CASSARTGSLTNQPQHF	TGTGCCAGCAGTGCCCGGACAGGGAGCTTAACAAATCAGCCCCAGCATTTT
TRBD2	NA	TRBV7-3	TRBJ2-1	CASSLGPGTSLYNEQFF	TGTGCCAGCAGCCTGGGCCCCGGGACTAGTCTCTACAATGAGCAGTTCTTC
NA	NA	TRBV27	TRBJ2-7	CASSSVRDHSYEQYF	TGTGCCAGCAGTTCCGTTCGGGACCACTCCTACGAGCAGTACTTC
NA	NA	TRBV5-4	TRBJ2-4	CASSFRDKTEQYF	TGTGCCAGCAGCTTCCGCGATAAAACGGAACAGTACTTC
NA	NA	TRBV7-3	TRBJ1-2	CASSPGGAYGYTF	TGTGCCAGCAGCCCCGGGGGGGCTTATGGCTACACCTTC
NA	NA	TRBV19	TRBJ2-7	CASSMGRGRFYEQYF	TGTGCCAGTAGTATGGGCAGGGGGAGGTTCTACGAGCAGTACTTC
TRBD2	NA	TRBV30	TRBJ2-1	CAWSVLGEGGTYNEQFF	TGTGCCTGGAGTGTATTAGGGGAGGGTGGAACCTACAATGAGCAGTTCTTC
NA	NA	TRBV7-3	TRBJ2-5	CASSLSGPPETQYF	TGTGCCAGCAGCTTATCGGGCCCCCCGGAGACCCAGTACTTC
TRBD1	NA	TRBV7-2	TRBJ1-5	CASSLDRGNQPQHF	TGTGCCAGCAGCTTAGACAGGGGCAACCAGCCCCAGCATTTT
TRBD1	NA	TRBV7-8	TRBJ2-1	CASSLAHDRVGDEQFF	TGTGCCAGCAGCTTAGCGCATGACAGGGTGGGTGATGAGCAGTTCTTC
NA	NA	TRBV6-1	TRBJ2-7	CASSLGGGEQYF	TGTGCCAGCAGTTTGGGAGGGGGCGAGCAGTACTTC
TRBD1	NA	TRBV4-3	TRBJ2-5	CASSQGQGAGETQYF	TGCGCCAGCAGCCAAGGGCAGGGGGCAGGAGAGACCCAGTACTTC
NA	NA	TRBV7-3	TRBJ2-3	CASSGGRPDTQYF	TGTGCCAGCAGCGGAGGCAGACCAGATACGCAGTATTTT
NA	NA	TRBV10-3	TRBJ2-7	CAISEGVDKSYEQYF	TGTGCCATCAGTGAGGGAGTGGACAAGTCCTACGAGCAGTACTTC
NA	once	TRBV27	TRBJ2-5	CASSLVPSLGPLEETQYF	TGTGCCAGCAGTTTAGTGCCTAGCCTAGGGCCTCTGGAAGAGACCCAGTACTTC
NA	NA	TRBV28	TRBJ1-1	CASSLDRTLEAFF	TGTGCCAGCAGTTTAGACAGGACCCTTGAAGCTTTCTTT
TRBD1	NA	TRBV5-3	TRBJ1-5	CGQGSRSNQPQHF	TGTGGACAGGGATCCCGGAGCAATCAGCCCCAGCATTTT
NA	NA	TRBV7-3	TRBJ1-1	CASSLIGGSAEAFF	TGTGCCAGCAGCTTAATAGGGGGGAGCGCTGAAGCTTTCTTT
NA	NA	TRBV6-5	TRBJ2-2	CASRPGSPTGELFF	TGTGCCAGCAGACCCGGGAGTCCCACCGGGGAGCTGTTTTTT
NA	once	TRBV28	TRBJ2-5	CASRPLREETQYF	TGTGCCAGCAGACCCCTCCGGGAAGAGACCCAGTACTTC
NA	NA	TRBV27	TRBJ2-7	CASSLGRTHYEQYF	TGTGCCAGCAGTTTAGGCCGAACTCACTACGAGCAGTACTTC
TRBD2	NA	TRBV4-1	TRBJ2-1	CASSHRPGGHEQFF	TGCGCCAGCAGCCACCGCCCGGGGGGACATGAGCAGTTCTTC
TRBD1	NA	TRBV18	TRBJ1-5	CASSPFGSRQGLFDSNQPQHF	TGTGCCAGCTCACCCTTCGGTTCACGACAGGGGCTCTTTGATAGCAATCAGCCCCAGCATTTT
TRBD2	NA	TRBV7-6	TRBJ2-1	CASSLRGRGVEQFF	TGTGCCAGCAGCTTACGCGGGAGAGGAGTTGAGCAGTTCTTC
TRBD2	NA	TRBV11-2	TRBJ2-7	CASSLGAAGTYEQYF	TGTGCCAGCAGCTTAGGGGCAGCGGGGACCTACGAGCAGTACTTC
NA	NA	TRBV10-3	TRBJ2-3	CAISEPSFTTDTQYF	TGTGCCATCAGTGAGCCTAGCTTCACCACAGATACGCAGTATTTT
NA	NA	TRBV28	TRBJ1-1	CASSLLRGVGTEAFF	TGTGCCAGCAGTCTTCTGAGGGGGGTGGGTACTGAAGCTTTCTTT
NA	NA	TRBV5-1	TRBJ2-5	CASLWGSGTQYF	TGCGCCAGCCTCTGGGGAAGCGGGACCCAGTACTTC
TRBD2	NA	TRBV6-5	TRBJ2-3	CASSKAGGADTQYF	TGTGCCAGCAGCAAAGCGGGAGGGGCAGATACGCAGTATTTT
NA	NA	TRBV27	TRBJ2-7	CASSSRESSTPLCF	TGTGCCAGCAGTTCGAGGGAGTCTAGCACTCCTCTATGCTTC
NA	NA	TRBV4-2	TRBJ1-1	CASILTLGGNTEAFF	TGTGCCAGCATCCTCACCCTGGGGGGGAACACTGAAGCTTTCTTT
NA	NA	TRBV4-3	TRBJ2-7	CASSQEGRGEDEQYF	TGCGCCAGCAGCCAAGAGGGTAGGGGAGAGGACGAGCAGTACTTC
NA	NA	TRBV5-6	TRBJ2-7	CASSSGFAEQYF	TGTGCCAGCAGCTCTGGTTTCGCCGAGCAGTACTTC
TRBD2	NA	TRBV9	TRBJ2-3	CASSVVPAGGLNTQYF	TGTGCCAGCAGCGTAGTCCCCGCGGGAGGTTTAAATACGCAGTATTTT
NA	NA	TRBV14	TRBJ1-1	CASSEGRYMNTEAFF	TGTGCCAGCAGCGAAGGAAGATACATGAACACTGAAGCTTTCTTT
NA	NA	TRBV4-1	TRBJ1-2	CASSQGVEGYTF	TGCGCCAGCAGCCAAGGGGTAGAAGGCTACACCTTC
NA	NA	TRBV27	TRBJ2-5	CASSFRGTSWGQETQYF	TGTGCCAGCAGTTTTAGGGGAACCTCCTGGGGTCAAGAGACCCAGTACTTC
TRBD2	NA	TRBV11-2	TRBJ2-7	CASSSRTSGRMYEQYF	TGTGCCAGCAGCTCAAGGACTAGCGGGAGGATGTACGAGCAGTACTTC
NA	once	TRBV7-6	TRBJ2-2	CASSPRTALNTGELFF	TGTGCCAGCAGCCCGAGGACCGCGCTTAACACCGGGGAGCTGTTTTTT
NA	NA	TRBV18	TRBJ2-7	CASSPPSYEQYF	TGTGCCAGCTCACCACCAAGCTACGAGCAGTACTTC
NA	NA	TRBV19	TRBJ2-1	CASSIGLYNEQFF	TGTGCCAGTAGTATCGGGCTCTACAATGAGCAGTTCTTC
NA	NA	TRBV7-9	TRBJ2-1	CASSLGRSEQFF	TGTGCCAGCAGCTTGGGACGATCCGAGCAGTTCTTC
NA	NA	TRBV5-6	TRBJ1-4	CASSLTRDGFFEKLFF	TGTGCCAGCAGCTTAACCAGGGACGGCTTTTTTGAAAAACTGTTTTTT
TRBD2	NA	TRBV30	TRBJ2-5	CAWSPSPGTSYETQYF	TGTGCCTGGAGCCCATCTCCCGGGACTAGCTATGAGACCCAGTACTTC
NA	NA	TRBV11-2	TRBJ2-3	CASSLRVVTDTQYF	TGTGCCAGCAGCTTAAGAGTAGTCACAGATACGCAGTATTTT
NA	NA	TRBV27	TRBJ1-5	CASNFIRQGDNPPQHF	TGTGCCAGCAATTTTATTAGGCAGGGAGATAATCCGCCCCAGCATTTT